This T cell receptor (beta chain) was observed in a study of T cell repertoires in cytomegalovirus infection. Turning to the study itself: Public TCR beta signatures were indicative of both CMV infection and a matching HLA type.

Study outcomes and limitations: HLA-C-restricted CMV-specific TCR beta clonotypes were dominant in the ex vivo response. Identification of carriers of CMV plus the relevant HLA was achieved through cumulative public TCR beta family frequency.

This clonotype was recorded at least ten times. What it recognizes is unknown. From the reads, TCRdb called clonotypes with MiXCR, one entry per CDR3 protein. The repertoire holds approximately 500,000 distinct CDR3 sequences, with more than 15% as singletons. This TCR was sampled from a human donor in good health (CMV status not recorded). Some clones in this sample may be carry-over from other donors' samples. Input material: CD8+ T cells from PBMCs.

The CDR3 protein is CASSQQGYNEQFF. In nucleotides, the CDR3 is TGTGCCAGCAGCCAACAGGGATACAATGAGCAGTTCTTC. The chain combines TRBV5-4 with TRBJ2-1; weak D call: TRBD1 (6 bases). Germline V gene lookup returns CDR1 SGHNT and CDR2 YYREEE (reference sequence). The CDR3 runs 13 residues. The V and J ends lost 4 bases and 4 bases respectively, with 9 bases between them.